These 20 T cell receptor beta chains originate from one sample sequenced in a study of PD-1 blockade in classical Hodgkin lymphoma. Some clones are missing from TCRdb's copy, which holds only in-frame ones; the method was immunoSEQ multiplex PCR. The sample comprises more than 140,000 clones, less than 80% of which are singletons, and roughly a tenth rests with the top ten. Relapse was seen in all patients after autologous stem cell transplantation, and brentuximab vedotin exposure was variable. Source: peripheral blood mononuclear cells (PBMCs), taken before the second cycle of nivolumab. The source of these receptors is a human donor with classical Hodgkin lymphoma.

This clone is categorized as medium-sized (0.01 to 0.1%). The V call is TRBV5-1, the J call TRBJ1-2; maybe TRBD1 (6 bases). CDR3 length: 15 residues. V lost 1 base and J lost 7, with 17 bases in between. Germline values: CDR1 SGHRS, CDR2 YFSETQ. The CDR3 sequence: CASSLYPGASGGYTF. The DNA of the CDR3 is TGCGCCAGCAGCTTGTACCCAGGGGCGTCCGGTGGCTACACCTTC.

This clone was picked up one time. The rearrangement uses TRBV4-1 and TRBJ2-3; 11 nucleotides agree with TRBD2. From germline, CDR1 is MGHRA and CDR2 YSYEKL. The J segment lost 1 base and the V segment lost 3 bases, leaving 6 bases of the junction unmatched. The CDR3 totals 17 residues. The CDR3, as DNA: TGCGCCAGCAGCCAGAGCCCGGGACTAGCGGGCACAGATACGCAGTATTTT. Protein product: CASSQSPGLAGTDTQYF.

The chain combines TRBV14 with TRBJ2-5; 13 bases are shared with TRBD2. The DNA end favors TRBJ2-7, so the J call may be wrong. In germline, CDR1 is SGHDN, CDR2 FVKESK. CDR3 length: 15 residues. The chain's CDR3 is CASSTLAGGAYEQYF. The CDR3 coding sequence is TGTGCCAGCAGCACACTAGCGGGAGGGGCCTACGAGCAGTACTTC.

V is TRBV19 and J is TRBJ2-3; tentative D call: TRBD2 (7 bases). Germline CDR1 and CDR2: LNHDA and SQIVND (reference sequence). This CDR3 contains 14 residues. Trimming took 3 bases from V and 5 from J, leaving 12 bases between them. CDR3 sequence: CASSIKGGGDTQYF. The DNA of the CDR3 is TGTGCCAGTAGTATTAAGGGGGGGGGAGATACGCAGTATTTT.

The chain combines TRBV28 with TRBJ1-5; 7 nucleotides align to TRBD1. Germline trimming cut 5 bases from V and 5 bases from J; bases unmatched to any gene: 6. Germline V gene sequence: CDR1 MDHEN, CDR2 SYDVKM. The CDR3 contains 14 residues. The CDR3 region is CASSTGTAHQPQHF. CDR3 nucleotide sequence: TGTGCCAGCAGTACCGGGACAGCCCATCAGCCCCAGCATTTT.

The rearrangement links TRBV4-1 to TRBJ1-1; D perhaps matches TRBD1 (5 bases). Germline V lookup: CDR1 MGHRA, CDR2 YSYEKL. The CDR3 runs to 13 residues. Trimming stripped 1 base from V and 6 bases from J, with 9 bases between. This chain's CDR3 is CASSQGQRAEAFF. In nucleotides, the CDR3 is TGCGCCAGCAGCCAAGGACAGAGGGCTGAAGCTTTCTTT.

This clone is hyperexpanded in the sample. The same CDR3 arises from other DNA sequences in this sample as well. V is TRBV5-1 and J is TRBJ1-2; weak D call: TRBD1 (6 bases). The V gene's germline CDR1 is SGHRS and CDR2 YFSETQ. CDR3 length equals 13 residues. Trimming cost V 3 bases and J 4 bases, with 10 bases left between them. CDR3: CASSWDKSYGYTF. The CDR3 DNA follows: TGCGCCAGCAGCTGGGACAAGTCCTATGGCTACACCTTC.

This clone appeared once. The chain recombines TRBV11-3 with TRBJ2-2; D ambiguous. The CDR3 length is 15 residues. Germline loops: CDR1 SGHNT, CDR2 YENEEA. The V end lost 1 base, the J end lost 4 bases, and 10 bases lay between the germline ends. The chain's CDR3 is CASSLGRLGTGELFF. CDR3 nucleotide sequence: TGTGCCAGCAGCTTAGGCCGGCTAGGCACCGGGGAGCTGTTTTTT.

The rearrangement links TRBV7-3 to TRBJ2-3; a possible D gene is TRBD1 (5 bases). Trimming removed 5 bases from V and 8 bases from J, with 14 bases in between. The CDR3 totals 13 residues. CDR1 and CDR2 (germline): SGHTA, FQGTGA. CDR3 DNA: TGTGCCAGCAGCCCGACCGGCCAGGGTACGCAGTATTTT. It codes for CASSPTGQGTQYF. Combining the CDR3 with reference TRBV7-3 and TRBJ2-3 gives the whole variable domain GAGVSQTPSNKVTEKGKYVELRCDPISGHTALYWYRQSLGQGPEFLIYFQGTGAADDSGLPNDRFFAVRPEGSVSTLKIQRTERGDSAVYLCASSPTGQGTQYFGPGTRLTVL.

The chain employs TRBV9 and TRBJ1-1; no firm D call. Germline V gene sequence: CDR1 SGDLS, CDR2 YYNGEE. With 3 bases removed from V and 3 bases from J, the gap between germline ends came to 9 bases. The CDR3 has 13 amino acids. CDR3 residues: CASSARGYTEAFF. CDR3 coding DNA: TGTGCCAGCAGCGCCCGGGGTTACACTGAAGCTTTCTTT.

The genes are TRBV10-3 and TRBJ1-2; possible D gene TRBD1, 6 bases. The germline V gene has CDR1 ENHRY and CDR2 SYGVKD. With 1 base removed from V and 0 bases from J, the gap between germline ends came to 15 bases. This CDR3 region has 17 residues. The CDR3 DNA sequence: TGTGCCATCAGTGAGTTTTTGGACAGCATCTCTAACTATGGCTACACCTTC. Translating gives CAISEFLDSISNYGYTF.

The chain combines TRBV6-6 with TRBJ1-1; no clear D gene. Trimming cost V 0 bases and J 0 bases, with 2 bases left between them. Germline V gives CDR1 MNHNY, CDR2 SVGAGI (reference sequence). The CDR3 has 13 amino acids. CDR3 sequence: CASSYSLNTEAFF. CDR3 DNA: TGTGCCAGCAGTTACTCTTTGAACACTGAAGCTTTCTTT.

CDR3: CASSPGQGLQETQYF. CDR3 DNA: TGTGCCAGCAGCCCGGGACAGGGCCTTCAAGAGACCCAGTACTTC. This chain connects TRBV27 to TRBJ2-5, with TRBD1 matching 9 bases. With V trimmed by 6 bases and J by 2 bases, 7 bases remained unmatched. The CDR3 extends over 15 amino acids. From germline, CDR1 is MNHEY and CDR2 SMNVEV (reference sequence).

The chain recombines TRBV25-1 with TRBJ1-1; D is uncertain. Trimming took off 4 bases at V and 4 bases at J, with 4 bases between the two ends. Germline CDR1 is MGHDK and CDR2 is SYGVNS. The CDR3 spans 11 residues. The CDR3 bases are TGTGCCAGCAGTGGTTTCACTGAAGCTTTCTTT. It translates to CASSGFTEAFF.

The genes are TRBV7-9 and TRBJ2-7, with 8 bases lining up with TRBD1. This CDR3 is built from 13 residues. Germline CDR1 reads SEHNR; CDR2 reads FQNEAQ (reference sequence). V was pared by 5 bases and J by 5 bases, with 5 bases of the junction left unmatched. The CDR3 DNA is TGTGCCAGCAGCGAGACAGGGGTAGACGAGCAGTACTTC. This translates into CASSETGVDEQYF.

The V call is TRBV19, the J call TRBJ1-1; D uncertain. CDR1 and CDR2 from the germline V gene are LNHDA and SQIVND (reference sequence). Deletions cut 7 bases from V and 7 bases from J, with 10 bases between. The CDR3 sequence is 11 residues long. CDR3 region: CASTSAVEAFF. The CDR3 DNA reads TGTGCCAGTACCTCGGCTGTTGAAGCTTTCTTT.

CDR3 amino acids: CASSLTDSSTDTQYF. CDR3 sequence (DNA): TGTGCCAGCAGCTTGACAGACTCTAGCACAGATACGCAGTATTTT. V gene TRBV7-9 combines with J gene TRBJ2-3; D possibly corresponds to TRBD1 (5 bases). The CDR3 is 15 amino acids. V was pared by 3 bases and J by 0 bases, with 10 bases between. CDR1 is SEHNR, CDR2 FQNEAQ, per germline (reference sequence).

V is TRBV7-7 and J is TRBJ2-7; D might be TRBD2 (6 bases). V lost 3 bases and J 0 bases, leaving 12 bases between the germline ends. Looked up from germline, CDR1 is SSHAT and CDR2 is FNYEAQ (reference sequence). The CDR3 has 15 residues. The CDR3 nucleotides read TGTGCCAGCAGCTTCGGGACCGGGAGCTCCTACGAGCAGTACTTC. Translating gives CASSFGTGSSYEQYF.

On this clone itself: The CDR3 does not close with the conserved phenylalanine or tryptophan, likely indicating a read error. The limits of the CDR3 on the DNA are not certain, so only TCRdb's listed CDR3 is given. The chain recombines TRBV21-1 with TRBJ1-3; the table's D gene call, TRBD1, was not cross checked with the DNA. TRBV21-1 is described as a pseudogene. A total of 9 residues make up the CDR3, ends included. This CDR3 reads CASSMGAGT.

The chain recombines TRBV19 with TRBJ2-1; no clear D. The CDR3 runs 15 residues. V lost 0 bases and J 3 bases, leaving 9 bases between the germline ends. CDR1 is LNHDA, CDR2 SQIVND, per germline (reference sequence). CDR3 DNA: TGTGCCAGTAGTATAGATCTATCATACTACAATGAGCAGTTCTTC. It codes for CASSIDLSYYNEQFF.